One sample yielded the 32 T cell receptor beta chains listed below, sequenced in a study of identical twins. TCRdb processed the 5' RACE reads anew with MiXCR; each CDR3 protein has one entry. The sample has more than 250,000 distinct CDR3 sequences, around 8.8% seen once. These data also formed part of another study, on yellow fever vaccine responses in identical twins.

The sample consisted of memory (CD45RO+) T cells sorted from blood. The receptors come from a woman between 18 and 29 years old in good health.

The sample holds a few counts of this clonotype. The V call is TRBV5-1, the J call TRBJ2-3; no definite D call. Trimming cost V 2 bases and J 6 bases, with 10 bases left between them. The germline gives CDR1 SGHRS, CDR2 YFSETQ. There are 13 residues in the CDR3. The CDR3 DNA reads as TGCGCCAGCAGCTTTGTTATAGGGGATACGCAGTATTTT. Translating gives CASSFVIGDTQYF.

Many counts were recorded for this clonotype. This chain links TRBV5-1 with TRBJ1-2; D may be TRBD1 (6 bases). This CDR3 has 15 residues. Per the germline V gene, CDR1 is SGHRS and CDR2 is YFSETQ. Trimming removed 0 bases at V and 2 bases at J, with 11 bases between. The CDR3 spells CASSLVGQTNYGYTF. CDR3 in DNA: TGCGCCAGCAGCTTGGTCGGACAGACAAACTATGGCTACACCTTC.

In its sample, this clonotype was seen a few times. The rearrangement links TRBV12-3 or TRBV12-4 to TRBJ1-2; 8 nucleotides agree with TRBD1. Germline trimming cut 8 bases from V and 5 bases from J; bases unmatched to any gene: 7. The CDR3 has 13 amino acids. Here the CDR3 reads CASATGDWYGYTF. DNA of the CDR3: TGTGCCAGCGCGACAGGGGATTGGTATGGCTACACCTTC.

This clonotype was observed at least ten times. The chain employs TRBV12-3 or TRBV12-4 and TRBJ2-2, with 8 bases matching TRBD1. Losses at the gene ends were 6 bases for V and 4 bases for J; bases not matched to a gene: 7. The CDR3 loop spans 15 amino acids. The CDR3 region has the DNA TGTGCCAGCAGGACAGGGGTAGCGAGCACCGGGGAGCTGTTTTTT. Protein product: CASRTGVASTGELFF.

This clonotype was recorded at least ten times. Here the CDR3 reads CASTALASLAKNIQYF. Here the CDR3 DNA reads TGTGCCAGCACCGCTCTAGCGAGTCTAGCCAAAAACATTCAGTACTTC. The chain carries TRBV27 and TRBJ2-4; D is possibly TRBD2 (6 bases). The germline gives CDR1 MNHEY, CDR2 SMNVEV (reference sequence). Trimming removed 7 bases at V and 0 bases at J, with 16 bases between. This CDR3 contains 16 residues.

This clonotype showed up many times. The CDR3 nucleotides are TGTGCCAGCAGCCAATCCAGGGGCAGGGTTGACGAGCAGTACTTC. Translating it yields CASSQSRGRVDEQYF. This chain joins TRBV16 and TRBJ2-7; D possibly corresponds to TRBD1 (6 bases). The CDR3 sequence is 15 residues long. Germline V gene data show CDR1 as KGHSY and CDR2 as FQNENV. Trimming took off 0 bases at V and 5 bases at J, with 14 bases between the two ends.

This clonotype has a count of ten or more. The genes are TRBV6-1 and TRBJ1-6; D is ambiguous. The V and J ends lost 6 bases and 10 bases respectively, with 13 bases between them. Per the germline V gene, CDR1 is MNHNS and CDR2 is SASEGT. This CDR3 contains 13 residues. The CDR3 DNA sequence: TGTGCCAGCAGGGAGTCGCCTAGGTCACCCCTCCACTTT. This gives the protein CASRESPRSPLHF.

Ten or more counts support this clonotype. The rearrangement uses TRBV6-4 and TRBJ2-2; 7 nucleotides match TRBD1. Germline V gene data show CDR1 as MRHNA and CDR2 as SNTAGT. J lost 0 bases, V lost 5 bases, and 30 bases had no gene match. This CDR3 is 24 amino acids long. DNA for the CDR3: TGTGCCAGCAGTCTCGATCCGGGACAGTGGGCCGACTCCGGTCTCGACGCGAACACCGGGGAGCTGTTTTTT. It yields the protein CASSLDPGQWADSGLDANTGELFF.

This clonotype was seen at least ten times. The genes are TRBV4-2 and TRBJ2-1, with 8 bases lining up with TRBD2. CDR1 and CDR2 (germline): LGHNA, YNFKEQ. The CDR3 is 17 residues long. The V gene end was trimmed by 0 bases and the J gene end by 4 bases; junction bases not matched to a gene: 8. The CDR3 here is CASSQDPGAGVYNEQFF. The CDR3 nucleotides are TGTGCCAGCAGCCAAGATCCCGGAGCGGGAGTTTACAATGAGCAGTTCTTC.

Many counts were recorded for this clonotype. This chain uses TRBV13 with TRBJ1-1; D is unresolved. Trimming stripped 5 bases from V and 8 bases from J, with 15 bases between. Germline-derived CDR1 and CDR2 are PRHDT and FYEKMQ (reference sequence). The CDR3 spans 13 residues. CDR3 in amino acids: CASSQIHRTEAFF. CDR3 sequence (DNA): TGTGCCAGCAGCCAGATACACCGTACCGAAGCTTTCTTT.

This clonotype was seen a handful of times. The V and J genes are TRBV27 and TRBJ2-2; weak D call: TRBD1 (6 bases). V lost 4 bases and J 5 bases, leaving 14 bases between the germline ends. Germline V CDR1 and CDR2: MNHEY, SMNVEV (reference sequence). This CDR3 comprises 15 residues. The chain's CDR3 is CASSSRDTLTGELFF. The CDR3 nucleotides read TGTGCCAGCAGTTCGAGGGACACCTTAACCGGGGAGCTGTTTTTT.

The V call is TRBV20-1, the J call TRBJ1-2, with a weak D call TRBD1 (5 bases). The germline V gene encodes CDR1 DFQATT and CDR2 SNEGSKA (reference sequence). The CDR3 totals 12 residues. Trimming took 1 base from V and 10 from J, leaving 13 bases between them. CDR3 protein: CSARGDRRDYTF. The CDR3 DNA follows: TGCAGTGCTAGAGGGGACCGACGAGACTACACCTTC.

This clonotype has a count of ten or more. V and J are TRBV5-5 and TRBJ1-4, with TRBD1 matching over 8 bases. Per the germline V gene, CDR1 is SGHKS and CDR2 is YYEKEE (reference sequence). With V trimmed by 4 bases and J by 5 bases, 13 bases remained unmatched. The CDR3 has 17 amino acids. The CDR3 region is CASSIDRGGPPNEKLFF. The CDR3 DNA follows: TGTGCCAGCAGCATCGACAGGGGTGGTCCCCCCAATGAAAAACTGTTTTTT.

As to this clonotype: Just one base apart from a much larger clone, this may be a read error. This chain joins TRBV7-8 and TRBJ2-1; a weak D match, TRBD2 (6 bases). This CDR3 spans 13 amino acids. Germline lookup yields CDR1 SGHVS and CDR2 FQNEAQ. CDR3 amino acids: CTSSLGGKGPQFF. The CDR3 region has the DNA TGTACCAGCAGCTTAGGAGGGAAGGGGCCGCAGTTCTTC.

This clonotype was counted only a few times. This chain connects TRBV20-1 to TRBJ1-6; 8 bases line up with TRBD1. Germline V gene lookup returns CDR1 DFQATT and CDR2 SNEGSKA (reference sequence). V shed 4 bases and J 10 bases; nucleotides not matched to a gene: 12. The CDR3 runs 15 residues. The CDR3 protein is CSATPPDRDWSPLHF. CDR3 nucleotides: TGCAGTGCTACACCCCCGGACAGGGATTGGTCACCCCTCCACTTT.

This clonotype has at least ten counts. The chain links TRBV4-1 to TRBJ1-1; D remains unclear. CDR3 length equals 14 residues. V was shortened by 1 base and J by 11 bases, with 17 bases between the two germline ends. Germline V gene lookup returns CDR1 MGHRA and CDR2 YSYEKL. The CDR3 DNA sequence: TGCGCCAGCAGCCAAGGGTTCACGAGGGCGGGGGCTTTCTTT. This encodes CASSQGFTRAGAFF.

This clonotype occurred a few times. The genes are TRBV10-2 and TRBJ1-5; the D is unclear. The CDR3 is 14 amino acids. V gave up 2 bases and J gave up 3 bases, with 8 bases separating them. The germline V gene encodes CDR1 WSHSY and CDR2 SAAADI. In DNA, the CDR3 is TGCGCCAGCAGTGAGAGCGCCTCCAATCAGCCCCAGCATTTT. It yields the protein CASSESASNQPQHF.

This clonotype was picked up a small number of times. V gene TRBV27 combines with J gene TRBJ2-5; tentative D call: TRBD1 (6 bases). V lost 8 bases and J 3 bases, leaving 13 bases between the germline ends. Germline values: CDR1 MNHEY, CDR2 SMNVEV (reference sequence). The CDR3 totals 13 residues. CDR3 loop: CASRRGGEETQYF. Here the CDR3 DNA reads TGTGCCAGCCGAAGAGGGGGAGAAGAGACCCAGTACTTC.

This clonotype was observed at least ten times. The rearrangement links TRBV28 to TRBJ2-1, with TRBD2 identical over 14 bases. The CDR3 length is 17 residues. The V gene end was trimmed by 7 bases and the J gene end by 2 bases; junction bases not matched to a gene: 7. Germline V lookup: CDR1 MDHEN, CDR2 SYDVKM. DNA for the CDR3: TGTGCCAGCACCGGGACTAGCGGGAGCTCGGCCTACAATGAGCAGTTCTTC. This sequence encodes CASTGTSGSSAYNEQFF.

There are a few counts of this clonotype. The J gene is TRBJ2-7, the V gene TRBV7-8; maybe TRBD1 (6 bases). The germline gives CDR1 SGHVS, CDR2 FQNEAQ. The V gene lost 1 base and the J gene lost 10 bases, with 23 bases spanning the gap. This CDR3 comprises 16 residues. The CDR3 DNA reads TGTGCCAGCAGCTTAGGGGCAGGGGTGGGAAGTCCAAAACAGTACTTC. Translation gives CASSLGAGVGSPKQYF.

This clonotype was counted at least ten times. The chain couples TRBV5-1 to TRBJ2-3, with D hard to call. CDR3 length equals 13 residues. Germline CDR1 reads SGHRS; CDR2 reads YFSETQ. The V end was cut by 5 bases, the J end by 0 bases, with 7 bases between. This chain's CDR3 is CASRPDSTDTQYF. As DNA, the CDR3 is TGCGCCAGCAGACCTGATAGCACAGATACGCAGTATTTT.

This clonotype has a count of ten or more. This rearrangement joins TRBV2 to TRBJ2-1, with TRBD1 as a possible D gene (5 bases). This CDR3 has 16 amino acids. CDR1 SNHLY and CDR2 FYNNEI come from the germline V gene. Trimming left V 4 bases short and J 2 bases short, with 15 bases between. The CDR3 reads CASSGVGHKAYNEQFF. The CDR3, as DNA: TGTGCCAGCAGTGGGGTAGGACATAAGGCCTACAATGAGCAGTTCTTC.

The chain combines TRBV7-6 with TRBJ1-6; D uncertain. Trimming left V 3 bases short and J 0 bases short, with 9 bases between. The CDR3 runs to 16 residues. Germline-derived CDR1 and CDR2 are SGHVS and FNYEAQ. DNA for the CDR3: TGTGCCAGCAGCTTTCTTGGTAGCTCCTATAATTCACCCCTCCACTTT. This translates into CASSFLGSSYNSPLHF.

This clonotype was seen at least ten times. J is TRBJ2-3 and V is TRBV18; D is unresolved. V was clipped by 3 bases and J by 0 bases, with 10 bases between them. Germline-derived CDR1 and CDR2 are KGHSH and LQKENI. The CDR3 spans 15 residues. CDR3 loop: CASSPTAISTDTQYF. The CDR3 DNA is TGTGCCAGCTCACCTACTGCTATAAGCACAGATACGCAGTATTTT.

The chain couples TRBV6-1 to TRBJ2-6; TRBD1 agrees at 7 bases. The CDR3 covers 17 residues. Germline CDR1 MNHNS, CDR2 SASEGT. Unmatched junction bases numbered 8, after V lost 6 bases and J lost 0 bases. The CDR3 nucleotides read TGTGCCAGCAGCCAGAGGGGACAGTCCTCTGGGGCCAACGTCCTGACTTTC. Amino acid sequence: CASSQRGQSSGANVLTF.

This clonotype was seen more than once but under ten times. The germline gene is not matched at one end of the junction; a read error may be the cause. Here the CDR3 reads CTSCAAGWNNGLNGAQYF. The CDR3 DNA follows: TGTACCAGCTGCGCCGCGGGGTGGAATAACGGTTTGAATGGGGCCCAGTACTTC. The rearrangement uses TRBV12-3 or TRBV12-4 and TRBJ2-5; weak D call: TRBD2 (6 bases). The CDR3 loop spans 18 amino acids.

This clonotype was seen a few times. The V and J genes are TRBV9 and TRBJ2-1, with D unclear. V was pared by 0 bases and J by 5 bases, with 18 bases between. The CDR3 is 17 residues long. Germline V lookup: CDR1 SGDLS, CDR2 YYNGEE. The CDR3 nucleotides read TGTGCCAGCAGCGTAGACCTACCCCCGTCCCCTAACAATGAGCAGTTCTTC. Its protein is CASSVDLPPSPNNEQFF.

This clonotype was seen repeatedly, ten times or more. The chain links TRBV20-1 to TRBJ1-1; TRBD1 matches at 8 bases. V dropped 6 bases and J dropped 5; count of bases not matched to a gene: 5. The CDR3 runs 12 residues. The germline V gene has CDR1 DFQATT and CDR2 SNEGSKA (reference sequence). The CDR3 DNA reads as TGCAGTGCAGGACAGGGATGGACTGAAGCTTTCTTT. Protein sequence: CSAGQGWTEAFF.

In this sample, this clonotype turned up a few times. The chain couples TRBV19 to TRBJ2-7, with no clear D. This CDR3 has 13 amino acids. Per germline, CDR1 LNHDA and CDR2 SQIVND (reference sequence). V shed 3 bases and J shed 2 bases, with 8 bases lying between them. CDR3 protein: CASSIESAYEQYF. CDR3 in DNA: TGTGCCAGTAGTATTGAGAGTGCCTACGAGCAGTACTTC.

This clonotype has a handful of counts. The chain recombines TRBV6-5 with TRBJ2-1, with 7 positions matching TRBD2. The ends lost 2 bases at V and 4 bases at J; junction bases unmatched: 8. Per the germline V gene, CDR1 is MNHEY and CDR2 is SVGAGI. The CDR3 spans 16 residues. The CDR3 sequence is CASSYDRRGSYNEQFF. The CDR3 DNA sequence: TGTGCCAGCAGTTACGACCGGCGGGGGAGTTACAATGAGCAGTTCTTC.

The chain recombines TRBV7-2 with TRBJ1-1; D not certain. The germline CDR1 and CDR2 sequences are SGHTA and FQGNSA. V dropped 2 bases and J dropped 4 bases, with 11 bases sitting between them. The CDR3 is 14 amino acids. The CDR3 nucleotides are TGTGCCAGCAGCTTACTCACCGGTGCCACTGAAGCTTTCTTT. This translates into CASSLLTGATEAFF.

This clonotype was recorded at least ten times. The chain combines TRBV10-3 with TRBJ1-6; 10 nucleotides match TRBD1. Germline V gene lookup returns CDR1 ENHRY and CDR2 SYGVKD. This CDR3 has 15 residues. V lost 0 bases, J lost 7 bases, and 0 bases stayed unmatched. The CDR3 DNA reads as TGTGCCATCAGTGAGTCGGGACAGGGGAATTCACCCCTCCACTTT. This gives the protein CAISESGQGNSPLHF.